This T cell receptor beta chain was captured by sequencing in a study of OX40 agonist ivuxolimab in advanced cancers. Study at large: Ivuxolimab is a fully human IgG2 antibody that activates OX40 (CD134). Dose-escalation patients were diagnosed with hepatocellular carcinoma, melanoma, renal cell cancer or head and neck cancer. Overall study results and limits: Antigen targets of the expanded peripheral T cells went undetermined.

Comments on this clone: Its antigen remains unidentified.

Measured with immunoSEQ multiplex PCR; TCRdb has only the in-frame clones, and not every one. The repertoire has 98,000 or so clones, around 85% of them found once; the top ten carry roughly 0.8%. The CDR3 extends over 14 amino acids. Germline V gene data show CDR1 as ENHRY and CDR2 as SYGVKD. Trimming pared 5 bases from V and 5 bases from J, leaving 13 bases between. The TCR was taken from an adult with an advanced solid tumor such as melanoma, head and neck, liver or kidney cancer. This chain links TRBV10-3 with TRBJ2-1, with a tentative D call TRBD2 (5 bases). The sequences come from CD4+ or CD8+ T cells sorted from blood, collected in a trial of the OX40 agonist ivuxolimab. The CDR3 nucleotides are TGTGCCATCAGTAAAGCGGCCTCGGACAATGAGCAGTTCTTC. It codes for CAISKAASDNEQFF.